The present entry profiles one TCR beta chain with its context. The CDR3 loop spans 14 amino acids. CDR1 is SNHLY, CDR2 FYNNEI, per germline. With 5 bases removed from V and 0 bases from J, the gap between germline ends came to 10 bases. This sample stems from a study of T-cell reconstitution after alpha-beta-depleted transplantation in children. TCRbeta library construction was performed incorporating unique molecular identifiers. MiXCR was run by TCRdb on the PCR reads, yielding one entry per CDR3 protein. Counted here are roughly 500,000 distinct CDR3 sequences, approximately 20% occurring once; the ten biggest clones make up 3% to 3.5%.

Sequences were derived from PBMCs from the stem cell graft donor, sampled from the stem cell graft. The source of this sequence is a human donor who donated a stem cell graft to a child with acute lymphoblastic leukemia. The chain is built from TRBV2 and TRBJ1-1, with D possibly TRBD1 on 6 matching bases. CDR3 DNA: TGTGCCAGCAGTCCGGGACATATGAACACTGAAGCTTTCTTT. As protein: CASSPGHMNTEAFF.